This TCR beta chain comes out of a study of TIL therapy for anti-PD-1-resistant metastatic lung cancer. Across the study: Tumors had a median PD-L1 proportion score of approximately 6%.

The immunoSEQ assay was v3. The assay was immunoSEQ multiplex PCR, and TCRdb's table has in-frame clones only and misses some. The sample records tens of thousands of clones, 74% being singletons. The time point here: pre-treatment sample, taken before nivolumab and TIL therapy. With regard to this clone: As yet, its antigen is unknown. This CDR3 is also generated by other DNA sequences in the sample.

Study-level points and caveats: The baseline peripheral repertoire was partially replaced by infused TIL clonotypes that later decayed.

Sequencing used blood, obtained at baseline. This receptor was taken from a woman aged 25 to 80 with non-small cell lung cancer.

CDR3 coding DNA: TGTGCCAGTAGACCGGAGGGGGGCAGAGACTATGGCTACACCTTC. Translated, it gives CASRPEGGRDYGYTF. The J gene is TRBJ1-2, the V gene TRBV19; possible D gene TRBD1, 6 bases. CDR1 and CDR2 (germline): LNHDA, SQIVND (reference sequence). The CDR3 has 15 amino acids. V lost 6 bases and J lost 3, with 17 bases in between.